The 22 T cell receptor beta chains below come from one sample, sequenced in a study of blood T cell repertoires in COVID-19. Generated by immunoSEQ multiplex PCR, the TCRdb table keeps only in-frame clones and is missing some. The sample contains around 150,000 clones, about 93% of which appear only once. The sequencing sample was made of peripheral blood. All receptors come from a woman between 50 and 59 years old with acute or convalescent COVID-19.

The chain carries TRBV7-8 and TRBJ2-5, with 9 positions matching TRBD1. The trim removed 5 bases at V and 4 bases at J, leaving 11 bases unmatched. The germline V gene has CDR1 SGHVS and CDR2 FQNEAQ. The CDR3 consists of 16 residues. The chain's CDR3 is CASSPLGDREGETQYF. The CDR3 coding sequence is TGTGCCAGCAGCCCCCTGGGGGACAGGGAGGGAGAGACCCAGTACTTC.

This sequence joins TRBV18 and TRBJ1-2, with D maybe TRBD1 (6 bases). The CDR3 totals 15 residues. The germline V gene encodes CDR1 KGHSH and CDR2 LQKENI. The V and J ends lost 6 bases and 8 bases respectively, with 22 bases between them. CDR3 loop: CASSEKETGRSGYTF. CDR3 DNA sequence: TGTGCCAGCTCTGAAAAAGAAACAGGGCGATCGGGCTACACCTTC.

As DNA, the CDR3 is TGTGCCAGCAGCCCCTCGGTTCTCGGCTACACCTTC. Translation: CASSPSVLGYTF. This rearrangement joins TRBV7-8 to TRBJ1-2; D remains unclear. Germline V gives CDR1 SGHVS, CDR2 FQNEAQ. CDR3 length: 12 amino acids. V shed 5 bases and J shed 8 bases, with 12 bases lying between them. The whole variable domain, filled in from reference TRBV7-8 and TRBJ1-2, reads GAGVSQSPRYKVAKRGQDVALRCDPISGHVSLFWYQQALGQGPEFLTYFQNEAQLDKSGLPSDRFFAERPEGSVSTLKIQRTQQEDSAVYLCASSPSVLGYTFGSGTRLTVV.

The rearrangement uses TRBV24-1 and TRBJ2-7; TRBD1 might be the D (6 bases). Per the germline V gene, CDR1 is KGHDR and CDR2 is SFDVKD. V was cut by 5 bases and J by 5 bases, with 12 bases left in between. The CDR3 has 13 residues. CDR3 protein: CATSVPGANEQYF. The CDR3 DNA reads as TGTGCCACCAGTGTCCCAGGGGCCAACGAGCAGTACTTC.

The chain carries TRBV27 and TRBJ2-7; D gene uncertain. Trimming pared 4 bases from V and 4 bases from J, leaving 5 bases between. Germline CDR1 and CDR2: MNHEY and SMNVEV (reference sequence). The CDR3 totals 11 residues. DNA of the CDR3: TGTGCCAGCAGTTATCGGTACGAGCAGTACTTC. Its translation is CASSYRYEQYF.

V usage is TRBV9 and J usage is TRBJ1-1; D might be TRBD1 (5 bases). Germline V lookup: CDR1 SGDLS, CDR2 YYNGEE. The CDR3 length is 14 residues. Trimming left V 3 bases short and J 4 bases short, with 13 bases between. Written as DNA, the CDR3 is TGTGCCAGCAGCGCCTCAAGGAGGGGCACTGAAGCTTTCTTT. It yields the protein CASSASRRGTEAFF.

The chain couples TRBV20-1 to TRBJ1-1, with 7 bases that match TRBD1. The CDR3 is made up of 11 amino acids. V lost 4 bases, J lost 7 bases, and 3 bases stayed unmatched. The germline gives CDR1 DFQATT, CDR2 SNEGSKA (reference sequence). CDR3 residues: CSAIRTGEAFF. The CDR3 DNA reads as TGCAGTGCTATCCGGACAGGTGAAGCTTTCTTT.

DNA of the CDR3: TGTGCCAGCAGCGCCCGGACTAGCGGGGCGAACACCGGGGAGCTGTTTTTT. This translates into CASSARTSGANTGELFF. V is TRBV9 and J is TRBJ2-2, with TRBD2 identical over 12 bases. J lost 0 bases, V lost 3 bases, and 3 bases had no gene match. Germline loops: CDR1 SGDLS, CDR2 YYNGEE. This CDR3 is built from 17 residues.

The rearrangement joins TRBV10-3 to TRBJ2-1; 11 nucleotides agree with TRBD2. The germline V gene has CDR1 ENHRY and CDR2 SYGVKD. The ends lost 3 bases at V and 7 bases at J; junction bases unmatched: 2. The CDR3 contains 14 residues. CDR3 loop: CAISDSSGRNEQFF. Written as DNA, the CDR3 is TGTGCCATCAGTGATTCTAGCGGGAGGAATGAGCAGTTCTTC.

V and J are TRBV18 and TRBJ1-6; D gene ambiguous. This CDR3 region has 15 residues. The germline gives CDR1 KGHSH, CDR2 LQKENI. V lost 3 bases to trimming and J lost 2 bases, with 8 bases between them. The CDR3 loop is CASSPPTAYNSPLHF. CDR3 in DNA: TGTGCCAGCTCACCTCCCACGGCCTATAATTCACCCCTCCACTTT.

The V call is TRBV7-3, the J call TRBJ1-1; 8 positions agree with TRBD1. This CDR3 contains 15 residues. V lost 5 bases, J lost 4 bases, and 9 bases stayed unmatched. In germline, CDR1 is SGHTA, CDR2 FQGTGA. CDR3 DNA sequence: TGTGCCAGCAGCGTTCAGGGGGCGTCGGGCACTGAAGCTTTCTTT. Encoded protein: CASSVQGASGTEAFF.

The chain employs TRBV19 and TRBJ1-1, with D hard to call. The CDR3 totals 13 residues. Germline CDR1 reads LNHDA; CDR2 reads SQIVND (reference sequence). V was clipped by 0 bases and J by 3 bases, with 5 bases between them. CDR3 amino acids: CASSIDRHTEAFF. The CDR3 region has the DNA TGTGCCAGTAGTATAGACAGGCACACTGAAGCTTTCTTT.

J is TRBJ1-1 and V is TRBV20-1, with D unclear. CDR3 length equals 11 residues. Trimming took 2 bases from V and 7 from J, leaving 8 bases between them. In germline, CDR1 is DFQATT, CDR2 SNEGSKA (reference sequence). The CDR3 bases are TGCAGTGCTAGACCGGGAGTTGAAGCTTTCTTT. Translated, it gives CSARPGVEAFF.

The chain is built from TRBV27 and TRBJ2-7; D remains unclear. V was trimmed by 6 bases and J by 2 bases, leaving 20 bases between them. The germline V gene encodes CDR1 MNHEY and CDR2 SMNVEV (reference sequence). The CDR3 consists of 16 residues. Here the CDR3 reads CASSLREAQRPYEQYF. The CDR3 nucleotides are TGTGCCAGCAGCCTCAGAGAGGCCCAACGGCCCTACGAGCAGTACTTC.

The V gene is TRBV15, the J gene TRBJ1-2; 9 bases align to TRBD1. The CDR3 has 13 residues. Germline V gene lookup returns CDR1 LNHNV and CDR2 YYDKDF (reference sequence). Trimming removed 8 bases from V and 4 bases from J; junction bases left unmatched: 5. CDR3 nucleotide sequence: TGTGCCACCGGGACAGGGCTCGCCTATGGCTACACCTTC. Its protein is CATGTGLAYGYTF.

This chain joins TRBV15 and TRBJ2-2, with D perhaps matching TRBD2 (6 bases). Germline V gene lookup returns CDR1 LNHNV and CDR2 YYDKDF (reference sequence). The CDR3 spans 14 residues. V was shortened by 5 bases and J by 6 bases, with 13 bases between the two germline ends. This CDR3 is CATSRDFLSGELFF. Here the CDR3 DNA reads TGTGCCACCAGCCGGGACTTTCTTTCCGGGGAGCTGTTTTTT.

The chain uses TRBV9 and TRBJ2-5; D gene ambiguous. The length of the CDR3 is 15 residues. Germline V gene sequence: CDR1 SGDLS, CDR2 YYNGEE. Trimming pared 4 bases from V and 5 bases from J, leaving 18 bases between. CDR3 bases: TGTGCCAGCAGCCGTTATCTTACTCCGGGTGAGACCCAGTACTTC. It encodes CASSRYLTPGETQYF.

The chain employs TRBV19 and TRBJ1-1; a weak D match, TRBD1 (6 bases). The CDR3 is 13 amino acids. Germline CDR1 is LNHDA and CDR2 is SQIVND (reference sequence). Trimming stripped 9 bases from V and 11 bases from J, with 22 bases between. CDR3 in amino acids: CASAGTRSSGAFF. The CDR3 DNA is TGTGCCAGCGCCGGGACACGTAGCTCTGGGGCTTTCTTT.

This clone came up once. V is TRBV6-5 and J is TRBJ2-7; TRBD2 is a possible D gene (6 bases). The V gene's germline CDR1 is MNHEY and CDR2 SVGAGI. This CDR3 has 12 residues. V gave up 11 bases and J gave up 4 bases, with 15 bases separating them. The CDR3 loop is CAGGERLYEQYF. CDR3 nucleotide sequence: TGTGCCGGAGGGGAGCGCCTGTACGAGCAGTACTTC.

The chain is built from TRBV25-1 and TRBJ1-4; no firm D call. V lost 3 bases, J lost 8 bases, and 16 bases lay in between. Germline values: CDR1 MGHDK, CDR2 SYGVNS. The CDR3 sequence is 15 residues long. The CDR3 loop reads CASSDSFYSSEKLFF. The CDR3 DNA sequence: TGTGCCAGCAGTGACTCCTTCTATTCCTCCGAAAAACTGTTTTTT.

This chain connects TRBV24-1 to TRBJ2-1; TRBD1 might be the D (6 bases). The V and J ends lost 8 bases and 4 bases respectively, with 11 bases between them. The CDR3 contains 13 residues. Per germline, CDR1 KGHDR and CDR2 SFDVKD. The CDR3 DNA follows: TGTGCCACCACGGACAGTGGTTACAATGAGCAGTTCTTC. It yields the protein CATTDSGYNEQFF.

V usage is TRBV18 and J usage is TRBJ1-2; the D gene is possibly TRBD1 (6 bases). Germline V gives CDR1 KGHSH, CDR2 LQKENI. The CDR3 spans 15 residues. Trimming took off 2 bases at V and 5 bases at J, with 15 bases between the two ends. The DNA for the CDR3 is TGTGCCAGCTCACCATCCGTAGTGCAGGGGTATGGCTACACCTTC. This encodes CASSPSVVQGYGYTF.